This T cell receptor (beta chain) appears in the sequencing data of a study of blood T cell repertoires in COVID-19. Study at large: COVID-19 samples collected from the United States, Italy and Spain covered acute and convalescent phases.

The protocol was immunoSEQ multiplex PCR, while the TCRdb copy is restricted to in-frame clones and leaves out a portion. The repertoire holds some 490,000 clones, with about nine tenths as singletons. This CDR3 is 14 amino acids long. Trimming left V 0 bases short and J 5 bases short, with 9 bases between. The germline V gene encodes CDR1 SGHRS and CDR2 YFSETQ. This TCR derives from a woman aged 60-70 years who had recovered from COVID-19. The chain uses TRBV5-1 and TRBJ1-3; D not resolved. The sample taken for sequencing was PBMCs or T cells enriched from blood (not recorded which). CDR3 sequence (DNA): TGCGCCAGCAGCTTGGAATCCGGGAGAAACACCATATATTTT. Residues: CASSLESGRNTIYF.